The 7 T cell receptor beta chains given below trace back to one sample, sequenced in a study of blood T cells in healthy people across ages. PCR was performed a second time for about 6 to 12 cycles using a sample-barcoded 5' primer and a J-beta primer mix. Via MiXCR, TCRdb re-called the 5' RACE reads, giving one row per CDR3 protein. The table has about 680,000 distinct CDR3 sequences, around 48% seen once. Sequenced material: blood. These receptors originate from a woman between 55 and 75 years old in good health.

The chain couples TRBV29-1 to TRBJ2-3, with D uncertain. The V end was cut by 0 bases, the J end by 6 bases, with 10 bases between. Germline-derived CDR1 and CDR2 are SQVTM and ANQGSEA. The CDR3 is 13 amino acids. CDR3 coding DNA: TGCAGCGTTGAAGATTTGACCCGTGATACGCAGTATTTT. This codes for CSVEDLTRDTQYF.

This chain links TRBV7-3 with TRBJ2-1; D gene uncertain. Germline CDR1 and CDR2: SGHTA and FQGTGA. Trimming removed 2 bases from V and 0 bases from J, with 11 bases in between. The CDR3 sequence is 16 residues long. CDR3 amino acids: CASSLSPASSYNEQFF. The CDR3 bases are TGTGCCAGCAGCTTATCACCGGCAAGCTCCTACAATGAGCAGTTCTTC. The variable domain in full, with the rest retrieved from reference TRBV7-3 and TRBJ2-1, is GAGVSQTPSNKVTEKGKYVELRCDPISGHTALYWYRQSLGQGPEFLIYFQGTGAADDSGLPNDRFFAVRPEGSVSTLKIQRTERGDSAVYLCASSLSPASSYNEQFFGPGTRLTVL.

The CDR3 bases are TGCAGTGCTGGACGTCCCCGGGACTTCTCCTACGAGCAGTACTTC. Residues: CSAGRPRDFSYEQYF. The chain is built from TRBV20-1 and TRBJ2-7; tentative D call: TRBD2 (6 bases). Germline values: CDR1 DFQATT, CDR2 SNEGSKA (reference sequence). CDR3 length equals 15 residues. Trimming pared 5 bases from V and 0 bases from J, leaving 17 bases between.

This clonotype was detected a few times. The CDR3 spells CAISESGQPGSYEQYF. The CDR3 bases are TGTGCCATCAGTGAGTCCGGACAACCGGGCTCCTACGAGCAGTACTTC. V gene TRBV10-3 combines with J gene TRBJ2-7; TRBD1 might be the D (5 bases). The CDR3 extends over 16 amino acids. Germline V gene lookup returns CDR1 ENHRY and CDR2 SYGVKD. Trimming pared 0 bases from V and 0 bases from J, leaving 12 bases between.

A few counts support this clonotype. The chain combines TRBV5-1 with TRBJ1-4; 8 bases align to TRBD1. This CDR3 comprises 15 residues. CDR1 and CDR2 from the germline V gene are SGHRS and YFSETQ. J was trimmed by 7 bases and V by 3 bases; bases with no gene match: 8. In DNA form, the CDR3 reads TGCGCCAGCAGCTGGCAGGGGGCATCGAGTGAAAAACTGTTTTTT. Residues: CASSWQGASSEKLFF.

The genes are TRBV20-1 and TRBJ1-1; D perhaps matches TRBD1 (6 bases). This CDR3 comprises 14 residues. Germline CDR1 DFQATT, CDR2 SNEGSKA (reference sequence). V lost 5 bases to trimming and J lost 1 base, with 14 bases between them. The CDR3 nucleotides read TGCAGTGCTGGAGTGAGGGGGGCGAACACTGAAGCTTTCTTT. Residues: CSAGVRGANTEAFF.

CDR3 DNA: TGTGCCAGCAGTCCCGAGGGAAACATTCAGTACTTC. It is translated as CASSPEGNIQYF. J is TRBJ2-4 and V is TRBV28; TRBD2 might be the D (5 bases). Germline CDR1 and CDR2: MDHEN and SYDVKM. Trimming removed 5 bases from V and 6 bases from J, with 8 bases in between. The CDR3 runs to 12 residues. Full variable domain (remainder filled in from reference TRBV28 and TRBJ2-4): DVKVTQSSRYLVKRTGEKVFLECVQDMDHENMFWYRQDPGLGLRLIYFSYDVKMKEKGDIPEGYSVSREKKERFSLILESASTNQTSMYLCASSPEGNIQYFGAGTRLSVL.